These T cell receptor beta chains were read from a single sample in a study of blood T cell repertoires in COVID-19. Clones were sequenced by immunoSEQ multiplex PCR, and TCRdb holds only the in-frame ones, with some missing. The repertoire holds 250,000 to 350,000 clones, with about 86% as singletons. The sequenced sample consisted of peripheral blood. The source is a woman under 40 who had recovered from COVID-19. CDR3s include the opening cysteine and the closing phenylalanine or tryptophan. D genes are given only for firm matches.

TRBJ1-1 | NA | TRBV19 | CASTLPLTGEAFF | TGTGCCAGTACCTTACCCTTGACAGGTGAAGCTTTCTTT
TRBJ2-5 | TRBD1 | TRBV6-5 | CASSPQQGAGAQYF | TGTGCCAGCAGTCCACAACAGGGGGCAGGGGCCCAGTACTTC
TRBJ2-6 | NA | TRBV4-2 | CASSRSQTVSGANVLTF | TGTGCCAGCAGCCGCTCACAGACCGTCTCTGGGGCCAACGTCCTGACTTTC
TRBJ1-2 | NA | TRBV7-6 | CASSRDGGGYGYTF | TGTGCCAGCAGCCGGGACGGGGGGGGCTATGGCTACACCTTC
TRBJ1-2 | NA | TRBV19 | CASSLNSGASNYGYTF | TGTGCCAGTAGTTTAAACAGCGGGGCTTCTAACTATGGCTACACCTTC
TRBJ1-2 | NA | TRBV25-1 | CAAGANYGYTF | TGTGCAGCAGGGGCTAACTATGGCTACACCTTC
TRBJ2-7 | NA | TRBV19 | CASSSQGSTYEQYF | TGTGCCAGTAGTTCGCAGGGGTCTACCTACGAGCAGTACTTC
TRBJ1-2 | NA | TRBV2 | CASKKDRQEYYGYTF | TGTGCCAGCAAGAAGGATCGACAGGAGTACTATGGCTACACCTTC
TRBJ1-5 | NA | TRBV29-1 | CSVEEGGQPQHF | TGCAGCGTTGAAGAGGGGGGGCAGCCCCAGCATTTT
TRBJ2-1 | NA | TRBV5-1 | CASSLASGFTYNEQFF | TGCGCCAGCAGCTTGGCAAGCGGGTTTACCTACAATGAGCAGTTCTTC
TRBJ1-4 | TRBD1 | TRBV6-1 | CASSEGTGYEKLFF | TGTGCCAGCAGTGAAGGGACAGGTTATGAAAAACTGTTTTTT
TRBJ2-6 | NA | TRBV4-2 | CASSQDLEALGANVLTF | TGTGCCAGCAGCCAAGATTTGGAGGCACTTGGGGCCAACGTCCTGACTTTC
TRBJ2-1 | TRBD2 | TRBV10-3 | CAISGTSGNNEQFF | TGTGCCATATCCGGGACTAGCGGGAACAATGAGCAGTTCTTC
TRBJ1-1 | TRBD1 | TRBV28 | CASSLDRGLSTEAFF | TGTGCCAGCAGTCTGGACAGGGGCTTGAGCACTGAAGCTTTCTTT
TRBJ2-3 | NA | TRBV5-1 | CATKAGIGGGTDTQYF | TGCGCCACCAAGGCGGGCATAGGGGGGGGCACAGATACGCAGTATTTT